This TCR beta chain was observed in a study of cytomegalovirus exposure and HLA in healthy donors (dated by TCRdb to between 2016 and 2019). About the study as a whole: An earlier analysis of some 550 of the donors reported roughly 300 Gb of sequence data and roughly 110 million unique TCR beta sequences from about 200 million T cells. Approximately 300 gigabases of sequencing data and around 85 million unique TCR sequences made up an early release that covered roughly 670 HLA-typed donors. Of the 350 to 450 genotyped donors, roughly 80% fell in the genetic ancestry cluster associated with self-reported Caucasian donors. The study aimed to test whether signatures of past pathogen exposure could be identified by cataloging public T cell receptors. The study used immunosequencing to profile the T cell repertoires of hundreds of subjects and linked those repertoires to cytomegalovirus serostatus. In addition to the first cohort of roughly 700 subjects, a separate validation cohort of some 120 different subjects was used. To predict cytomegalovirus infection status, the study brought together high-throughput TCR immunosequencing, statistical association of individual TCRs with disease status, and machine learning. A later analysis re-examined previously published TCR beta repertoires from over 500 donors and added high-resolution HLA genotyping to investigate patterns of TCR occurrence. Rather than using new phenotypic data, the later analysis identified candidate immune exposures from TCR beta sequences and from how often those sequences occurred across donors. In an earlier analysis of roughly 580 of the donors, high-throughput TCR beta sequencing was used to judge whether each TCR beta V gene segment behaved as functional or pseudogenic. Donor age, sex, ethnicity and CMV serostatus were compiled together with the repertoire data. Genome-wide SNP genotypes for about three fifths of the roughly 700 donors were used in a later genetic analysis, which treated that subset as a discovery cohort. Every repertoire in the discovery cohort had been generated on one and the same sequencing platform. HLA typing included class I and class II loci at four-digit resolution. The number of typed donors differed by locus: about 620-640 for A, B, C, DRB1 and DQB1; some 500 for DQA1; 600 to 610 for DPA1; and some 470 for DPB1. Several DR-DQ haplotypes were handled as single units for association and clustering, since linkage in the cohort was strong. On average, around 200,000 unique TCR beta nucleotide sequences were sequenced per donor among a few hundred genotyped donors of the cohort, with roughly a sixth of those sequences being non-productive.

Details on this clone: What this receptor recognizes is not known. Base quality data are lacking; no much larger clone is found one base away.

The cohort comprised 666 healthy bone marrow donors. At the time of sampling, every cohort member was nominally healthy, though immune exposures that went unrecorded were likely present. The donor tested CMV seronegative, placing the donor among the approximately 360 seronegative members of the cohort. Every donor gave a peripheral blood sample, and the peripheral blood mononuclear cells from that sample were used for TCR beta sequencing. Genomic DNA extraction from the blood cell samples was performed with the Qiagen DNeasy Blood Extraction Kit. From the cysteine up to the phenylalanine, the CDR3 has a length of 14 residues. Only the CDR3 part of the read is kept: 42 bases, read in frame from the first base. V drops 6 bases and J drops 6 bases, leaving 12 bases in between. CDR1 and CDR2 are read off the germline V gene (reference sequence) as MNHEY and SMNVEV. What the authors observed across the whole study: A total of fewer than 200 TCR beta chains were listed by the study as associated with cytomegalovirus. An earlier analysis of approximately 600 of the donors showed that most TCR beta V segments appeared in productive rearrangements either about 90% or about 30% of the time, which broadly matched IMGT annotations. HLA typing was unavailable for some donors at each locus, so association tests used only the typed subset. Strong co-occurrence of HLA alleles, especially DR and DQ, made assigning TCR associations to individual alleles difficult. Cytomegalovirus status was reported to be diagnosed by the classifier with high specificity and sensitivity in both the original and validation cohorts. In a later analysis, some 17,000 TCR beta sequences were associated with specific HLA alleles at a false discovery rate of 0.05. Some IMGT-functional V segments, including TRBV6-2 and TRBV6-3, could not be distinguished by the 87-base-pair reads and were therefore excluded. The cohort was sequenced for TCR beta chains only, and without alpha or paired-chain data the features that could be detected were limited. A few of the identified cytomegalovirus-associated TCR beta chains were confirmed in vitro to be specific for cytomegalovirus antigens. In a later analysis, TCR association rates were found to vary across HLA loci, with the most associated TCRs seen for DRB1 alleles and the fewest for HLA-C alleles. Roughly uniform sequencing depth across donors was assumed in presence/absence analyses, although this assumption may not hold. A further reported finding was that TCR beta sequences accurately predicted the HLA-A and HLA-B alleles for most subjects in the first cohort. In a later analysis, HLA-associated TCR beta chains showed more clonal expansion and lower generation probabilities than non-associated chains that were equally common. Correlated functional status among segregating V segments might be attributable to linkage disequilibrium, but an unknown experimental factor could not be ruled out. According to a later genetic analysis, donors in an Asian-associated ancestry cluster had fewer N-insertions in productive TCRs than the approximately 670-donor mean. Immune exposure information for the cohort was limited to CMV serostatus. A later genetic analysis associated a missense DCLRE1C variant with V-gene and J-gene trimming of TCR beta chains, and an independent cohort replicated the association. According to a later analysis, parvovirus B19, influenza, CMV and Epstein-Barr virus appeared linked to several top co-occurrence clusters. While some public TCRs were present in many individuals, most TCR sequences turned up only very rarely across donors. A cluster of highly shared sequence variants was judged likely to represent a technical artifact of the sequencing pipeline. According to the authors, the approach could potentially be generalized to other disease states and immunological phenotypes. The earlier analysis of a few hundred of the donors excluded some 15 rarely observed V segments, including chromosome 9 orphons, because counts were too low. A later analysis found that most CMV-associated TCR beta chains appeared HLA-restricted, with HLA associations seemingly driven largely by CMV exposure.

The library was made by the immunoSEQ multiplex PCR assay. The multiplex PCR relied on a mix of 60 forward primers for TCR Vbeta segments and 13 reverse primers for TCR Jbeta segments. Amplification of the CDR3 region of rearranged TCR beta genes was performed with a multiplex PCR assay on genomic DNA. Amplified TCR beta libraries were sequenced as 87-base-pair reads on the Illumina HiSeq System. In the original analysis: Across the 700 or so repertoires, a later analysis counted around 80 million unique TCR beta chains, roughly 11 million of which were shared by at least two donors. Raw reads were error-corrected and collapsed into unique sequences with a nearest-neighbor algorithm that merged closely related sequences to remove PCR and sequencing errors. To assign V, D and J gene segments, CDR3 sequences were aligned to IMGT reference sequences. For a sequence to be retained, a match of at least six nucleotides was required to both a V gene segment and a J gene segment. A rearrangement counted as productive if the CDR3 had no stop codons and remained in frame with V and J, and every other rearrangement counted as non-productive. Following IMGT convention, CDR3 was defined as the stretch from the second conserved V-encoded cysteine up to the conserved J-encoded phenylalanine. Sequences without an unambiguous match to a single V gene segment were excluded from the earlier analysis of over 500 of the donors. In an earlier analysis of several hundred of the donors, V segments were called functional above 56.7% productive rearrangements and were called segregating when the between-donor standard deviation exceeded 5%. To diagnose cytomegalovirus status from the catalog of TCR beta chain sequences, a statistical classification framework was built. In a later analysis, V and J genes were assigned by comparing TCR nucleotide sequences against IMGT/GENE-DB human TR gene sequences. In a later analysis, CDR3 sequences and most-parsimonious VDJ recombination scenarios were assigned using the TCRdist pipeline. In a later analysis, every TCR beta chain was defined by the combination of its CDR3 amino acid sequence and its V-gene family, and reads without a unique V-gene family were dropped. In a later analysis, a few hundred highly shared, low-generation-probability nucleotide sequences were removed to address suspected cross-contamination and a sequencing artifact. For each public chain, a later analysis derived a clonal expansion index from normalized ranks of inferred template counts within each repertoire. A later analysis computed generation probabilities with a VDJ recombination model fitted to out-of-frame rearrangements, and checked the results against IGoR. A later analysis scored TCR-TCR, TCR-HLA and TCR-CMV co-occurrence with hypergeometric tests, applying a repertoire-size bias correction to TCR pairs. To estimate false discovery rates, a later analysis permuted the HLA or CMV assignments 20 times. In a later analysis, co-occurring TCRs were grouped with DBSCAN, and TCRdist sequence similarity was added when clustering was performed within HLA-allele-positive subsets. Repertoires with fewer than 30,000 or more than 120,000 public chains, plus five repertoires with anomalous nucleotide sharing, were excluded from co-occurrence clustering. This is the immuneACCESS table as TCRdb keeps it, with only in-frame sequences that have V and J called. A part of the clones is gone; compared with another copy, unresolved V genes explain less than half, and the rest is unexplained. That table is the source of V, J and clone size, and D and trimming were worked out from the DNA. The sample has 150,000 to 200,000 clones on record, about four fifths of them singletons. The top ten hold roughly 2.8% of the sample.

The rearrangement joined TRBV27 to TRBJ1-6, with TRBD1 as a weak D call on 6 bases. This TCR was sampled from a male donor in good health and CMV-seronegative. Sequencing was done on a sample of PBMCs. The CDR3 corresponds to CASRLTGTNSPLHF. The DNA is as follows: TGTGCCAGCAGACTGACAGGAACTAATTCACCCCTCCACTTT.